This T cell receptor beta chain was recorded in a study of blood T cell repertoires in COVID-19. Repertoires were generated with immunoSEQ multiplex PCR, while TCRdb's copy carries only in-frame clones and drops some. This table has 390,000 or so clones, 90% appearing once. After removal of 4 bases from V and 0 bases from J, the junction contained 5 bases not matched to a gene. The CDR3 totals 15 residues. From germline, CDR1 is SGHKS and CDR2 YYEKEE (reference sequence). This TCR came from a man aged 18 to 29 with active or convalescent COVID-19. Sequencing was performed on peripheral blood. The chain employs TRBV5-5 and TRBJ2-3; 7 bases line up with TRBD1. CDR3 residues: CASSPRQGSTDTQYF. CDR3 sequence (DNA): TGTGCCAGCAGCCCTAGACAGGGAAGCACAGATACGCAGTATTTT.